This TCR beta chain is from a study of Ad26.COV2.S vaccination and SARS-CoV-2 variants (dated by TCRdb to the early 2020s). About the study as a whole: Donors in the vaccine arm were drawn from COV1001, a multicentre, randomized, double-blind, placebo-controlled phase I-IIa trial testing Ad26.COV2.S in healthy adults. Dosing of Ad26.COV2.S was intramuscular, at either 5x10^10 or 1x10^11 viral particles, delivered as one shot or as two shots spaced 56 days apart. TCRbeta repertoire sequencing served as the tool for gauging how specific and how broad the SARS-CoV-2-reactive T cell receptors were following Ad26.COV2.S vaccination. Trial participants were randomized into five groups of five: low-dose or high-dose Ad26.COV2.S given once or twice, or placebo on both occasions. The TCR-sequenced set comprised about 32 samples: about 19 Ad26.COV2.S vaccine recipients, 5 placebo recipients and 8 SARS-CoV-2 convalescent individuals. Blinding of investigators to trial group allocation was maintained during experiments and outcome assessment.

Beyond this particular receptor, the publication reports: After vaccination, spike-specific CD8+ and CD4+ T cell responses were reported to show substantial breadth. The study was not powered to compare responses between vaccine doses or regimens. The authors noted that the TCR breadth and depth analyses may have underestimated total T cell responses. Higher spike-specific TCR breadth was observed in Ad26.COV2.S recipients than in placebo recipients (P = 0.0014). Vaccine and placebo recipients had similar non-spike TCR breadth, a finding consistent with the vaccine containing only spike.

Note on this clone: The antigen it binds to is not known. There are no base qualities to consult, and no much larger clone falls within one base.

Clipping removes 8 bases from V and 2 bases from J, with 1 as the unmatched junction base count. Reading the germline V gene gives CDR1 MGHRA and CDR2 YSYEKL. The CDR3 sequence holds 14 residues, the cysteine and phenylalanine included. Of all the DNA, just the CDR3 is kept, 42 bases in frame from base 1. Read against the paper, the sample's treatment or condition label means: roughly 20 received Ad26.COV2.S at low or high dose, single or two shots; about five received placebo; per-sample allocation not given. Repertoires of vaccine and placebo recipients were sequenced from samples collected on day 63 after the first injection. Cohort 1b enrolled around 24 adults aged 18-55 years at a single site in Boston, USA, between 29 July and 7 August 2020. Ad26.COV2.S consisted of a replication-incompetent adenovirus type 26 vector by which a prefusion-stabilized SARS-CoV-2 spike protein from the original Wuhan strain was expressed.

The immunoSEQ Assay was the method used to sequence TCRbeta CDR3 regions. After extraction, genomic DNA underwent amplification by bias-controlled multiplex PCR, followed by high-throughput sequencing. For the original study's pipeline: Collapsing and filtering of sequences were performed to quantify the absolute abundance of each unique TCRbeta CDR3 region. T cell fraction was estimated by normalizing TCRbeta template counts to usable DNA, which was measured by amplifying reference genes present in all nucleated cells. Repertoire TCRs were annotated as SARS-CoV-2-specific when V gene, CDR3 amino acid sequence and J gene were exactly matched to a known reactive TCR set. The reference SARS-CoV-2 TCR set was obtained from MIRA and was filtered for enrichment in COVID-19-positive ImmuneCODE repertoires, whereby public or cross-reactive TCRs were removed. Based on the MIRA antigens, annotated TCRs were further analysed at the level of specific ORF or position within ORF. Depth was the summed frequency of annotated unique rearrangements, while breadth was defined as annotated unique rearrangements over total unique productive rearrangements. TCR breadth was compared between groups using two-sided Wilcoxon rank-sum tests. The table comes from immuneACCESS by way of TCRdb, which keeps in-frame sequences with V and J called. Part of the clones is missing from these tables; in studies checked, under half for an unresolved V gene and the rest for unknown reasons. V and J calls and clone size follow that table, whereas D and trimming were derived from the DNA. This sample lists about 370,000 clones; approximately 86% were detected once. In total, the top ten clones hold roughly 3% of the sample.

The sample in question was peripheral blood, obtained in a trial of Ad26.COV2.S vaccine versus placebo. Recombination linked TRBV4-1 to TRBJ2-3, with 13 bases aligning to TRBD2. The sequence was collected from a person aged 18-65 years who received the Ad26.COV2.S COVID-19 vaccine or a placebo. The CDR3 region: CASGTSGDTDTQYF. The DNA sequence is TGCGCCAGCGGGACTAGCGGGGACACAGATACGCAGTATTTT.